This T cell receptor (beta chain) was captured by sequencing in a study of shared clonotypes between healthy human individuals. The V gene lost 1 base and the J gene lost 5 bases, with 13 bases spanning the gap. CDR3 length equals 15 residues. The V gene's germline CDR1 is SGDLS and CDR2 YYNGEE. Libraries were prepared by immunoSEQ multiplex PCR; TCRdb keeps only in-frame clonotypes and omits some of them. The table records fewer than 1.8 million clones, less than 99% of them present only once. The clonotype originates from a man younger than 45 in good health. The chain recombines TRBV9 with TRBJ2-1, with a possible D match to TRBD1 (6 bases). The sample was naive CD4+ T cells sorted from blood. Regarding subset: CD45RA+ positively selected. The CDR3 region has the DNA TGTGCCAGCAGCGTAAGGCAGGGGATCAACAATGAGCAGTTCTTC. This codes for CASSVRQGINNEQFF.